This T cell receptor (beta chain) originates from a study of T cell repertoires in aging, cancer and after chemotherapy. Peripheral blood genomic DNA, not sorted cells or RNA, was the template. Notes on this clonotype: Its matching antigen is unknown.

Study-level points and caveats: The repertoire data cannot show anything about immunological memory following chemotherapy. Across the chemotherapy interval, each cancer cohort showed higher median generation probability, suggesting thymic rebound.

Multiplex touch-down PCR with TRB-A/B primers amplified rearranged V-D-J TRB sequences. In TCRdb, the multiplex PCR reads were re-called with MiXCR into one record per CDR3 protein. The top ten clones hold just under 8.5% of a sample with fewer than 11,000 distinct CDR3 sequences, over 30% of them seen once. The clonotype originates from a human donor in good health. Material: blood.

CDR3 loop: CASSEAVTSGYSYEQYF. The CDR3 DNA follows: TGTGCCAGCAGTGAAGCGGTCACTAGCGGATATTCCTACGAGCAGTACTTC. J is TRBJ2-7 and V is TRBV6-1; 8 nucleotides line up with TRBD2. After removal of 0 bases from V and 1 base from J, the junction contained 8 bases not matched to a gene. CDR1 is MNHNS and CDR2 is SASEGT in the germline V gene. The length of the CDR3 is 17 residues.